This T cell receptor (beta chain) derives from a study of blood T cell repertoires in COVID-19. Study overall: Sources were T cells, B-cell-depleted T cells, or PBMCs; the material itself was cDNA or gDNA.

Original processing notes: Estimation of nucleated cell counts was performed using reference gene primer amplification. Repertoires were generated with immunoSEQ multiplex PCR, while TCRdb's copy carries only in-frame clones and drops some. That table is the source of V, J and clone size, and D and trimming were worked out from the DNA. The sample includes about 120,000 clones, about 88% seen only once; the top ten take about 1.2%. The ends lost 3 bases at V and 5 bases at J; junction bases unmatched: 6. Germline V gene lookup returns CDR1 SQVTM and CDR2 ANQGSEA. The CDR3 runs to 14 residues. This TCR was recovered from a woman at least 80 years old with acute or convalescent COVID-19. Sample: peripheral blood. The V call is TRBV29-1, the J call TRBJ2-1; 8 nucleotides align to TRBD2. CDR3 loop: CSVDRREVNNEQFF. CDR3 nucleotide sequence: TGCAGCGTTGATAGGCGGGAGGTCAACAATGAGCAGTTCTTC.